Here is one TCR beta chain with its context. This sample is drawn from a study of blood T cell repertoires in COVID-19. Study context: Acute-phase and convalescent COVID-19 samples originated in the United States, Italy and Spain.

How the authors handled the data: Reference gene primers were amplified, and this amplification served to estimate nucleated cell counts. Some clones are missing from TCRdb's copy, which holds only in-frame ones; the method was immunoSEQ multiplex PCR. V and J calls plus clone size are reproduced from that table; the DNA served to infer D and trimming. The sample yields 55,000 or so clones, approximately 85% seen once. Trimming removed 5 bases from V and 4 bases from J, with 14 bases in between. Germline CDR1 LNHDA, CDR2 SQIVND (reference sequence). The CDR3 has 14 residues. The sequence was obtained from a human donor in a cohort sampled during active COVID-19. The chain is built from TRBV19 and TRBJ1-1, with a possible D match to TRBD1 (6 bases). The sample was peripheral blood. The DNA of the CDR3 is TGTGCCAGTAGTCTCTGGGGGCTGGGCACTGAAGCTTTCTTT. Its protein is CASSLWGLGTEAFF.